The 18 T cell receptor beta chains below all came from one sample that was sequenced in a study of T-cell memory formation after mild COVID-19. MiXCR was run by TCRdb on the 5' RACE reads, yielding one entry per CDR3 protein. The data hold under 250,000 distinct CDR3 sequences, with 15% observed a single time. The sequencing input was PBMCs or a T cell subset sorted from them (not recorded which). These receptor sequences come from an adult woman who had mild COVID-19 (a few samples of this study predate the infection). Cell type and time point are not known.

This clonotype was recorded a few times. The chain carries TRBV6-2 or TRBV6-3 and TRBJ2-7; no reliable D call. CDR1 is MNHEY and CDR2 is SVGEGT in the germline V gene. The CDR3 runs to 13 residues. V gave up 6 bases and J gave up 0 bases, with 9 bases separating them. Here the CDR3 DNA reads TGTGCCAGCAGCCGCGACCCCTCCTACGAGCAGTACTTC. It translates to CASSRDPSYEQYF.

This clonotype was observed once. In DNA, the CDR3 is TGTGCCTGGAGTCAGAGTAGGCGGGCCACTGAAGCTTTCTTT. It yields the protein CAWSQSRRATEAFF. The V gene is TRBV30, the J gene TRBJ1-1; D unresolved. This CDR3 is built from 14 residues. Germline V lookup: CDR1 GTSNPN, CDR2 SVGIG (reference sequence). Trimming cost V 2 bases and J 4 bases, with 14 bases left between them.

This chain connects TRBV6-1 to TRBJ1-2; no clear D. Between the trimmed V and J ends, which lost 6 bases and 8 bases, there was a span of 13 bases. The CDR3 totals 12 residues. CDR1 and CDR2 from the germline V gene are MNHNS and SASEGT. The CDR3 DNA sequence: TGTGCCAGCAGATTGTACAGAACCGGCTACACCTTC. Encoded protein: CASRLYRTGYTF.

This chain connects TRBV27 to TRBJ2-5; no clear D gene. The germline V gene encodes CDR1 MNHEY and CDR2 SMNVEV (reference sequence). With 5 bases removed from V and 4 bases from J, the gap between germline ends came to 20 bases. There are 16 residues in the CDR3. In nucleotides, the CDR3 is TGTGCCAGCAGTCCGCACCGGTCCGGCCCCGGAGAGACCCAGTACTTC. This sequence encodes CASSPHRSGPGETQYF.

This clonotype was observed at least ten times. The rearrangement joins TRBV18 to TRBJ1-4; a possible D gene is TRBD1 (5 bases). Trimming cost V 5 bases and J 8 bases, with 18 bases left between them. The germline V gene has CDR1 KGHSH and CDR2 LQKENI. The CDR3 runs to 15 residues. In nucleotides, the CDR3 is TGTGCCAGCTCAGGTCCCGGGACGATAGACGAAAAACTGTTTTTT. Translated, it gives CASSGPGTIDEKLFF.

This clonotype was counted a few times. The chain employs TRBV7-3 and TRBJ1-1; no definite D call. This CDR3 contains 13 residues. CDR1 SGHTA and CDR2 FQGTGA come from the germline V gene. V lost 5 bases and J lost 9, with 16 bases in between. CDR3 sequence (DNA): TGTGCCAGCAGCCCCCATCCGACCGTCAAAGCTTTCTTT. Encoded protein: CASSPHPTVKAFF. The whole variable domain, remainder taken from reference TRBV7-3 and TRBJ1-1, is GAGVSQTPSNKVTEKGKYVELRCDPISGHTALYWYRQSLGQGPEFLIYFQGTGAADDSGLPNDRFFAVRPEGSVSTLKIQRTERGDSAVYLCASSPHPTVKAFFGQGTRLTVV.

The chain uses TRBV5-8 and TRBJ1-5; no definite D call. The CDR3 length is 12 residues. The ends were cut back, 2 bases at V and 7 bases at J, with 7 bases in the middle. Per the germline V gene, CDR1 is SGHTS and CDR2 is YDEGEE. The CDR3 protein is CASSFRQQPQHF. CDR3 bases: TGTGCCAGCAGCTTTAGGCAGCAGCCCCAGCATTTT.

The chain is built from TRBV24-1 and TRBJ2-3, with 7 nucleotides matching TRBD2. This CDR3 contains 17 residues. Germline lookup yields CDR1 KGHDR and CDR2 SFDVKD. Trimming cost V 10 bases and J 0 bases; bases outside gene matches: 15. The CDR3 region is CATQVGTLAVSTDTQYF. DNA of the CDR3: TGTGCCACTCAAGTGGGGACCCTAGCGGTGAGCACAGATACGCAGTATTTT.

A few counts support this clonotype. The chain combines TRBV20-1 with TRBJ2-7; 8 bases fit TRBD2. Germline V gene sequence: CDR1 DFQATT, CDR2 SNEGSKA (reference sequence). The CDR3 spans 12 residues. Trimming took 8 bases from V and 1 from J; bases not matched to a gene: 4. In nucleotides, the CDR3 is TGCAGTTTTATAGCGGGATCCTACGAGCAGTACTTC. As protein: CSFIAGSYEQYF.

This chain joins TRBV18 and TRBJ2-2; D gene ambiguous. This CDR3 has 15 residues. CDR1 is KGHSH and CDR2 is LQKENI in the germline V gene. With 1 base removed from V and 6 bases from J, the gap between germline ends came to 12 bases. The CDR3 reads CASSPLQNSPGELFF. The CDR3 DNA sequence: TGTGCCAGCTCACCACTGCAGAACAGCCCCGGGGAGCTGTTTTTT.

The chain carries TRBV18 and TRBJ2-7, with D hard to call. CDR3 length: 16 residues. Trimming removed 4 bases at V and 7 bases at J, with 23 bases between. Germline CDR1 reads KGHSH; CDR2 reads LQKENI. The CDR3 is CASSLQRDVANREQYF. DNA of the CDR3: TGTGCCAGCTCACTCCAGCGAGACGTGGCCAATCGGGAGCAGTACTTC.

The table lists this clonotype with a few counts. V is TRBV4-1 and J is TRBJ1-3, with D tentatively TRBD1 (5 bases). V was pared by 3 bases and J by 0 bases, with 15 bases between. The CDR3 runs to 17 residues. Looked up from germline, CDR1 is MGHRA and CDR2 is YSYEKL. The CDR3 region is CASSHGRDAYSGNTIYF. Here the CDR3 DNA reads TGCGCCAGCAGCCATGGACGGGACGCCTACTCTGGAAACACCATATATTTT.

The chain combines TRBV27 with TRBJ2-6; 9 nucleotides agree with TRBD1. Germline V gene data show CDR1 as MNHEY and CDR2 as SMNVEV (reference sequence). Trimming took 1 base from V and 12 from J; bases not matched to a gene: 13. The CDR3 is made up of 17 amino acids. The CDR3, as DNA: TGTGCCAGCAGTTTATGGGTTACGGGACAGGGCCCTGTCGTCCTGACTTTC. This translates into CASSLWVTGQGPVVLTF.

In its sample, this clonotype was seen once. The V and J genes are TRBV12-3 or TRBV12-4 and TRBJ2-2; D is unclear. V shed 7 bases and J shed 3 bases, with 12 bases lying between them. CDR3 size: 14 residues. CDR3 sequence reads: CASTDPVYTGELFF. CDR3 nucleotide sequence: TGTGCCAGCACCGATCCAGTTTACACCGGGGAGCTGTTTTTT.

This chain connects TRBV5-5 to TRBJ2-6; D call uncertain. CDR1 is SGHKS and CDR2 is YYEKEE in the germline V gene (reference sequence). The CDR3 length is 16 residues. V shed 5 bases and J shed 0 bases, with 12 bases lying between them. The CDR3 loop is CASSGVYNSGANVLTF. The CDR3 DNA sequence: TGTGCCAGCAGTGGCGTTTATAACTCTGGGGCCAACGTCCTGACTTTC.

CDR3 DNA: TGTGCCAGCCAGCGGCGGGGACAGATTGAAAAACTGTTTTTT. It is translated as CASQRRGQIEKLFF. This sequence joins TRBV12-3 or TRBV12-4 and TRBJ1-4; 7 nucleotides align to TRBD1. This CDR3 region has 14 residues. The V segment lost 8 bases and the J segment 7 bases; nucleotides outside the gene matches: 10.

This clonotype came up a few times. The gene calls are TRBV6-6 and TRBJ2-1, with 13 nucleotides matching TRBD2. The CDR3 contains 15 residues. V lost 5 bases and J lost 4; bases outside the gene matches: 2. CDR1 MNHNY and CDR2 SVGAGI come from the germline V gene (reference sequence). This CDR3 reads CASSETSGGYNEQFF. CDR3 nucleotide sequence: TGTGCCAGCAGTGAGACTAGCGGGGGGTACAATGAGCAGTTCTTC.

In this sample, this clonotype turned up a few times. This chain links TRBV2 with TRBJ1-2, with D possibly being TRBD1 (6 bases). The CDR3 totals 12 residues. Between the trimmed V and J ends, which lost 4 bases and 13 bases, there was a span of 16 bases. From germline, CDR1 is SNHLY and CDR2 FYNNEI. In DNA form, the CDR3 reads TGTGCCAGCAGTGGTCAGGGGCGTGGTGGCACCTTC. This encodes CASSGQGRGGTF.